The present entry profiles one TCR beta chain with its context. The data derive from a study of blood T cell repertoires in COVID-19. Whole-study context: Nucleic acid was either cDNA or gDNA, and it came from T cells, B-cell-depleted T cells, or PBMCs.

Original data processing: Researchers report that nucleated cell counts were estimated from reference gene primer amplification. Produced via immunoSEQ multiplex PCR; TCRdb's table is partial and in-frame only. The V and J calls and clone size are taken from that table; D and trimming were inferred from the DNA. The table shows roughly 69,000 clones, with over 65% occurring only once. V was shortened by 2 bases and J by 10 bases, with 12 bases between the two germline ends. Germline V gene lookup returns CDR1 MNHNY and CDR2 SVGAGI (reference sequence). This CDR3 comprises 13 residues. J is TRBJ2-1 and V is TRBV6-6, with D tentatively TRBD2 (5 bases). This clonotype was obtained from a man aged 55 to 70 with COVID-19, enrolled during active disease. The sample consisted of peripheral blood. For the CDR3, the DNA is TGTGCCAGCAGTTACCCCCTCGGGGTCGAGCAGTTCTTC. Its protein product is CASSYPLGVEQFF.